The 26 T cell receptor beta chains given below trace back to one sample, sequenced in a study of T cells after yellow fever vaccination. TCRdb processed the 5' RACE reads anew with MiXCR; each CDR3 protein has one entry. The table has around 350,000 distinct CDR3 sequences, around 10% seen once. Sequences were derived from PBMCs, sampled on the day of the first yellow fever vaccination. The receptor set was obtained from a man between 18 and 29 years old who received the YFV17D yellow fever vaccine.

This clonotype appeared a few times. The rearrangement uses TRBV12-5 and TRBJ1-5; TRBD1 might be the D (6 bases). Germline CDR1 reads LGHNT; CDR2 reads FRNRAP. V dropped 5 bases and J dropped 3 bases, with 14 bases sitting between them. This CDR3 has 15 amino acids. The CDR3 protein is CASGRGELDNQPQHF. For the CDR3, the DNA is TGTGCTAGTGGTAGGGGGGAGTTAGACAATCAGCCCCAGCATTTT. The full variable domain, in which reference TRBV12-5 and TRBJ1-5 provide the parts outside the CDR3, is DARVTQTPRHKVTEMGQEVTMRCQPILGHNTVFWYRQTMMQGLELLAYFRNRAPLDDSGMPKDRFSAEMPDATLATLKIQPSEPRDSAVYFCASGRGELDNQPQHFGDGTRLSIL.

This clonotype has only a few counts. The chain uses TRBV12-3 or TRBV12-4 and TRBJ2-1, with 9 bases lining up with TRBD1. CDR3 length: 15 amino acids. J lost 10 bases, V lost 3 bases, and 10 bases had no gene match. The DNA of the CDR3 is TGTGCCAGCAGTTTGTATCAGGACAGGGGAATAGAGCAGTTCTTC. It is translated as CASSLYQDRGIEQFF.

In nucleotides, the CDR3 is TGTGCCAGCAGTGAATCTCAGGGGGCTGTATACGAGCAGTACTTC. Protein product: CASSESQGAVYEQYF. The chain employs TRBV25-1 and TRBJ2-7, with 8 bases that match TRBD1. Per germline, CDR1 MGHDK and CDR2 SYGVNS. This CDR3 is built from 15 residues. The trim removed 1 base at V and 4 bases at J, leaving 6 bases unmatched.

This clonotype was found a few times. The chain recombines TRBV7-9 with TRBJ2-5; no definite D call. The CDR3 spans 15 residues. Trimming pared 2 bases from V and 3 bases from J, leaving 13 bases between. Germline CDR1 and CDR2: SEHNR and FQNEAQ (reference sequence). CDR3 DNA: TGTGCCAGCAGCTTAATAAATGAGTTCGAAGAGACCCAGTACTTC. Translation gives CASSLINEFEETQYF.

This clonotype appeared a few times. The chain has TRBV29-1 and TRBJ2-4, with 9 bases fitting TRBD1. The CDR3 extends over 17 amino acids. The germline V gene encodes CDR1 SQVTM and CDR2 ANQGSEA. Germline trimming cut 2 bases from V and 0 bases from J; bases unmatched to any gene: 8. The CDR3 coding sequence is TGCAGCGTTGAAAATTTAGGACAGGGGATAGCCAAAAACATTCAGTACTTC. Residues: CSVENLGQGIAKNIQYF. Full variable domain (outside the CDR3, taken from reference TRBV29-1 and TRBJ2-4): SAVISQKPSRDICQRGTSLTIQCQVDSQVTMMFWYRQQPGQSLTLIATANQGSEATYESGFVIDKFPISRPNLTFSTLTVSNMSPEDSSIYLCSVENLGQGIAKNIQYFGAGTRLSVL.

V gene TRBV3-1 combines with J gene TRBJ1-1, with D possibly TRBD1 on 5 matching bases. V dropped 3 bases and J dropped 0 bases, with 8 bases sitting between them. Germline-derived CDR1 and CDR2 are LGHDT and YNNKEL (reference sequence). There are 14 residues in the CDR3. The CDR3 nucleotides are TGTGCCAGCAGCCAGGGACCGATGAACACTGAAGCTTTCTTT. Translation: CASSQGPMNTEAFF.

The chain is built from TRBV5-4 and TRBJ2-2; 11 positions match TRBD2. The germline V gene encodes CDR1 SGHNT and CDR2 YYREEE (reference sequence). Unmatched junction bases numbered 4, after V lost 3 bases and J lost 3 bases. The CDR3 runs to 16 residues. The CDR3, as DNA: TGTGCCAGCAGCTATGGGACTAGCGGATACACCGGGGAGCTGTTTTTT. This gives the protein CASSYGTSGYTGELFF.

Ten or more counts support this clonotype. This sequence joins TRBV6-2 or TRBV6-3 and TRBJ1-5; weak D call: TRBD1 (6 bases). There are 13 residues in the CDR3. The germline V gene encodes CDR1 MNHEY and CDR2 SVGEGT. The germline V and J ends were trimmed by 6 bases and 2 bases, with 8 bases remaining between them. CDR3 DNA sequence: TGTGCCAGCAGCTACAGGGGCAATCAGCCCCAGCATTTT. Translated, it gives CASSYRGNQPQHF.

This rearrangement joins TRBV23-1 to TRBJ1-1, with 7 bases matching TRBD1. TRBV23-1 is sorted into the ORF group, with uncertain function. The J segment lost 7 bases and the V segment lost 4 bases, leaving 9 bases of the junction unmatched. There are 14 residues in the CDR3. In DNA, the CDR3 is TGCGCCAGCAGTCTAGGGGGCAACGAGAATGAAGCTTTCTTT. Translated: CASSLGGNENEAFF.

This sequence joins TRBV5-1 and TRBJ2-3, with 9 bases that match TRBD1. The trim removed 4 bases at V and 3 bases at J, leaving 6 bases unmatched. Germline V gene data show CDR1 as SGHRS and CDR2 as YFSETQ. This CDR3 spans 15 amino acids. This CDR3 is CASSHRGQGTDTQYF. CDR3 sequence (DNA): TGCGCCAGCAGCCATAGGGGACAGGGAACAGATACGCAGTATTTT.

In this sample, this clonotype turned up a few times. Here the CDR3 DNA reads TGCAGTGCTAGTTGGTCACAACAAGAGACCCAGTACTTC. As protein: CSASWSQQETQYF. This chain joins TRBV20-1 and TRBJ2-5; D is ambiguous. V gave up 3 bases and J gave up 2 bases, with 10 bases separating them. The CDR3 runs 13 residues. CDR1 is DFQATT and CDR2 is SNEGSKA in the germline V gene (reference sequence).

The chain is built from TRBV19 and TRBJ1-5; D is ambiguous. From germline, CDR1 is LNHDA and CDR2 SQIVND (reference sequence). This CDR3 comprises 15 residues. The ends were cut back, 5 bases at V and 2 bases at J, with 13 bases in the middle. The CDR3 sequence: CASSPIDWGNQPQHF. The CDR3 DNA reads TGTGCCAGTAGTCCGATAGACTGGGGCAATCAGCCCCAGCATTTT.

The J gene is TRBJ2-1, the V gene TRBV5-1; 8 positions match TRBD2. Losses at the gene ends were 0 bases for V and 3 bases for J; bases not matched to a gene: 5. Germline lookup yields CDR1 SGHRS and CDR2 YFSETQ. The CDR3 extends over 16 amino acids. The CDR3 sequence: CASSLEVAGNYNEQFF. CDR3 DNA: TGCGCCAGCAGCTTGGAAGTAGCGGGGAACTACAATGAGCAGTTCTTC.

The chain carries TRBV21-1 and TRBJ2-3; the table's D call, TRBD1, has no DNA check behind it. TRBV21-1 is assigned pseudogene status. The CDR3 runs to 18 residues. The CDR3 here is CASSKEGWQGEITDTQYF. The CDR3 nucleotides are TGTGCCAGCAGCAAAGAGGGTTGGCAGGGAGAAATCACAGATACGCAGTATTTT.

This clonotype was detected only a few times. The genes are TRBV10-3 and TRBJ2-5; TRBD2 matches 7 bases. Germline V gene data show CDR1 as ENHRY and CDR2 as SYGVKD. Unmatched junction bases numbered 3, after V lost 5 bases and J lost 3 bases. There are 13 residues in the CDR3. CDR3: CAISPSGEETQYF. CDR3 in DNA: TGTGCCATCAGTCCGAGCGGGGAAGAGACCCAGTACTTC.

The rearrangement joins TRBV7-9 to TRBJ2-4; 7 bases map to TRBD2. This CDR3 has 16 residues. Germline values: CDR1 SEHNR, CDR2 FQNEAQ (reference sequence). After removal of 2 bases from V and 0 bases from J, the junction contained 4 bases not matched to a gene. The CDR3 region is CASSLSGVLAKNIQYF. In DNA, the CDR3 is TGTGCCAGCAGCTTAAGCGGGGTACTAGCCAAAAACATTCAGTACTTC.

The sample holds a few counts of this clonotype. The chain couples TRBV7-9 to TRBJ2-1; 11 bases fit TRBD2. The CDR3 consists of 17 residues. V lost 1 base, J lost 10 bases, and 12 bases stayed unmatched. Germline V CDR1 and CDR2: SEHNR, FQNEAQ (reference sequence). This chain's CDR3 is CASSLVLTSGVPAEQFF. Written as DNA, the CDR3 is TGTGCCAGCAGCTTAGTCCTGACTAGCGGGGTACCCGCGGAGCAGTTCTTC.

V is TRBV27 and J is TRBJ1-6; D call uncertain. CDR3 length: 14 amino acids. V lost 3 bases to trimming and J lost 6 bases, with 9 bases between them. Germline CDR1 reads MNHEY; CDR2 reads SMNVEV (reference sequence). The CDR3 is CASSFWDGNSPLHF. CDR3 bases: TGTGCCAGCAGTTTCTGGGATGGTAATTCACCCCTCCACTTT.

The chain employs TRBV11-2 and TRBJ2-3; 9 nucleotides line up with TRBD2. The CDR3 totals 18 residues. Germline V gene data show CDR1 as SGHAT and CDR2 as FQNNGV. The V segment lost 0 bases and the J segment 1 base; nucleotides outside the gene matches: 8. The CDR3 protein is CASSLDLAGYVGTDTQYF. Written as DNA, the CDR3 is TGTGCCAGCAGCTTAGACCTAGCGGGGTATGTTGGCACAGATACGCAGTATTTT.

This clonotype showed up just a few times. In nucleotides, the CDR3 is TGTGCCATCAGTGAGGAGCGGCGGGGATGGGATACGCAGTATTTT. It yields the protein CAISEERRGWDTQYF. V is TRBV10-3 and J is TRBJ2-3; maybe TRBD2 (6 bases). The CDR3 spans 15 residues. Germline V gene lookup returns CDR1 ENHRY and CDR2 SYGVKD. V was trimmed by 2 bases and J by 6 bases, leaving 15 bases between them.

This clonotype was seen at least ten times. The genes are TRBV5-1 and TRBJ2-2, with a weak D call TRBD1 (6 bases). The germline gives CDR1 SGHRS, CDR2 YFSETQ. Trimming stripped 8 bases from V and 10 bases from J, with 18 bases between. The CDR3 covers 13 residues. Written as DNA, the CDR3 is TGCGCCAGTTCGGAACAGGGACCGCAGGAGCTGTTTTTT. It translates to CASSEQGPQELFF.

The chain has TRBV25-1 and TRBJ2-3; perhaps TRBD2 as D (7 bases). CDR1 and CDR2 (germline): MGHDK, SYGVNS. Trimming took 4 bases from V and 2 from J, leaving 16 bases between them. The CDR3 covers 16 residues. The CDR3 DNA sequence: TGTGCCAGCAGTGGGTGGGGGGGCAATGCCACAGATACGCAGTATTTT. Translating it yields CASSGWGGNATDTQYF.

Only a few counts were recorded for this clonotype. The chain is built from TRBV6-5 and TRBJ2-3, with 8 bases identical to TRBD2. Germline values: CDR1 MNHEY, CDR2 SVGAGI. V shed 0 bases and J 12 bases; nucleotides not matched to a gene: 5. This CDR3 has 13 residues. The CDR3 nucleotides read TGTGCCAGCAGTTACTCGACCGGGAGGGATCAGTATTTT. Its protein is CASSYSTGRDQYF.

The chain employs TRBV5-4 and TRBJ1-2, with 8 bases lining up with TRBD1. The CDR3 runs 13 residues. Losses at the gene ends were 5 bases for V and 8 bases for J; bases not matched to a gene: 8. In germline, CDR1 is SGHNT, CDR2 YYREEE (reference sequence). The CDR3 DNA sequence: TGTGCCAGCAGACGAGAACAGGGGGACGGCTACACCTTC. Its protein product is CASRREQGDGYTF.

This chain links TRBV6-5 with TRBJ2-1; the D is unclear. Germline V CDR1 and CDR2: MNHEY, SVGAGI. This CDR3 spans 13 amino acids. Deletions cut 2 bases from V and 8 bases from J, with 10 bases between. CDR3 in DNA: TGTGCCAGCAGTTACAATGGTGGGGATGAGCAGTTCTTC. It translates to CASSYNGGDEQFF.

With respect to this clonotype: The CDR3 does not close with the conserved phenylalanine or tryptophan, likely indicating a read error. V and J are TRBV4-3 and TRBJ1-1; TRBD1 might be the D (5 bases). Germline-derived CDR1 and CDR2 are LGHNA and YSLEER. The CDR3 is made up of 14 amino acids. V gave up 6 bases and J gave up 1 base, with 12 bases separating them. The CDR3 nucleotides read TGCGCCAGCAGGAGCTACACAGGGAACACTGAAGCTTTCCTT. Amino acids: CASRSYTGNTEAFL.